Below, 8 T cell receptor beta chains from the same sample are listed, as sequenced in a study of blood T cell repertoires in COVID-19. Libraries were prepared by immunoSEQ multiplex PCR; TCRdb keeps only in-frame clonotypes and omits some of them. The sample lists around 50,000 clones; roughly 80% were seen once. Sequencing was carried out using peripheral blood. The source of these receptors is a human donor in a cohort sampled during active COVID-19.

The rearrangement uses TRBV18 and TRBJ2-4, with 9 bases lining up with TRBD1. The J segment lost 4 bases and the V segment lost 0 bases, leaving 7 bases of the junction unmatched. Germline CDR1 and CDR2: KGHSH and LQKENI. The CDR3 is 17 residues long. The CDR3 DNA follows: TGTGCCAGCTCACCACCTAGGACAGGGGCATCAAAAAACATTCAGTACTTC. Its translation: CASSPPRTGASKNIQYF.

The chain joins TRBV6-5 to TRBJ2-7, with 7 bases that match TRBD1. Germline loops: CDR1 MNHEY, CDR2 SVGAGI. CDR3 size: 15 residues. V shed 0 bases and J 3 bases; nucleotides not matched to a gene: 5. The CDR3 protein is CASSYSRQGFYEQYF. CDR3 bases: TGTGCCAGCAGTTACTCGAGACAGGGCTTCTACGAGCAGTACTTC.

This clone showed up just once. The V and J genes are TRBV6-2 or TRBV6-3 and TRBJ2-1, with D possibly TRBD2 on 5 matching bases. V shed 0 bases and J shed 4 bases, with 16 bases lying between them. The CDR3 contains 17 residues. The germline CDR1 and CDR2 sequences are MNHEY and SVGEGT. The CDR3 here is CASSYSKSGSRYNEQFF. CDR3 in DNA: TGTGCCAGCAGTTACTCGAAATCGGGATCTCGTTACAATGAGCAGTTCTTC.

This clone came up a few times. The CDR3 DNA reads as TGTGCCAGCAGCCCCCCGGCGGGGCCCATCTCCTACAATGAGCAGTTCTTC. The encoded protein is CASSPPAGPISYNEQFF. The J gene is TRBJ2-1, the V gene TRBV7-9; tentative D call: TRBD2 (6 bases). CDR1 and CDR2 (germline): SEHNR, FQNEAQ (reference sequence). Trimming removed 5 bases at V and 0 bases at J, with 17 bases between. CDR3 length: 17 amino acids.

The chain combines TRBV9 with TRBJ1-5; D ambiguous. Trimming pared 3 bases from V and 4 bases from J, leaving 11 bases between. The CDR3 totals 14 residues. The germline V gene has CDR1 SGDLS and CDR2 YYNGEE. The CDR3, as DNA: TGTGCCAGCAGCGCCGCGGCCGGGAATCAGCCCCAGCATTTT. Residues: CASSAAAGNQPQHF.

The rearrangement joins TRBV6-5 to TRBJ1-1; D might be TRBD1 (6 bases). V lost 7 bases and J 2 bases, leaving 17 bases between the germline ends. CDR3 size: 15 residues. Germline-derived CDR1 and CDR2 are MNHEY and SVGAGI. This CDR3 reads CASTLGGGFNTEAFF. In DNA, the CDR3 is TGTGCCAGCACTCTGGGGGGGGGCTTTAACACTGAAGCTTTCTTT.

The chain joins TRBV6-2 or TRBV6-3 to TRBJ1-6; no reliable D call. Trimming removed 4 bases from V and 7 bases from J, with 11 bases in between. Germline CDR1 reads MNHEY; CDR2 reads SVGEGT. This CDR3 comprises 14 residues. DNA of the CDR3: TGTGCCAGCAGTTTGGGCCCGACAAATTCACCCCTCCACTTT. It specifies CASSLGPTNSPLHF.

This clone was recorded a few times. The CDR3 here is CASSEATLFLGGDEQFF. The CDR3 coding sequence is TGTGCCAGCAGTGAAGCTACCCTTTTCCTAGGGGGCGATGAGCAGTTCTTC. The chain employs TRBV2 and TRBJ2-1, with TRBD1 matching 7 bases. V was pared by 0 bases and J by 8 bases, with 13 bases of the junction left unmatched. CDR1 is SNHLY and CDR2 is FYNNEI in the germline V gene. This CDR3 contains 17 residues.